A selection of T cell receptor beta chains follows, all from one sample in a study of regulatory T cells in long-lasting Graves disease. TCRdb re-derived calls from the multiplex PCR reads in MiXCR, one entry per CDR3 protein. The sample holds hundreds of thousands of distinct CDR3 sequences, about 16% seen once. These same data were also listed under a study on T cells in Graves' hyperthyroidism and ophthalmopathy.

The material sequenced was peripheral blood mononuclear cells (PBMCs), taken at new diagnosis, from a patient treated with antithyroid drugs. The receptors derive from a woman in her twenties or thirties with Graves disease. The CDR3 runs from the conserved cysteine through the conserved F or W. A D gene is named only where the DNA matches it firmly. Clone size is not always given. Where it is, it says once, few, many or a class for expanded clones.

TRBJ2-1	TRBV11-2	once	-	TGTGCCAGCAGCTTAGTCGGTGGGACACTTGACAATGAGCAGTTCTTC	CASSLVGGTLDNEQFF
TRBJ1-1	TRBV18	many	-	TGTGCCAGCTCACGGCAGGATAGCACTGAAGCTTTCTTT	CASSRQDSTEAFF
TRBJ2-3	TRBV19	-	-	TGTGCCAGTAGTATTGCAGATACGCAGTATTTT	CASSIADTQYF
TRBJ2-2	TRBV2	-	-	TGTGCCAGCAGTGTACGCAGGGATACCGGGGAGCTGTTTTTT	CASSVRRDTGELFF
TRBJ2-7	TRBV2	many	-	TGTGCCAGCAGTCCCGATGAGAGCCACGAGCAGTACTTC	CASSPDESHEQYF
TRBJ2-5	TRBV9	many	-	TGTGCCAGCAGCGGTGGTACCGGGACGGAAGAGACCCAGTACTTC	CASSGGTGTEETQYF
TRBJ1-2	TRBV20-1	-	TRBD1	TGCAGTGCACCTCAGGGGGGGATAGATGGCTACACCTTC	CSAPQGGIDGYTF
TRBJ1-2	TRBV18	few	-	TGTGCCAGCTCACGGGGCACCGGGACGGACTATGGCTACACCTTC	CASSRGTGTDYGYTF
TRBJ2-7	TRBV6-1	-	-	TGTGCCAGCACCGCGGGACCGGGCCTGTACGATCAGTACTTC	CASTAGPGLYDQYF
TRBJ2-7	TRBV27	many	-	TGTGCCAGCAGTTTATTCAGGGGGGTCGGGTACGAGCAGTACTTC	CASSLFRGVGYEQYF
TRBJ2-5	TRBV27	many	-	TGTGCCAGCAGTTTCCAATATTCATCTCAGGAGACCCAGTACTTC	CASSFQYSSQETQYF
TRBJ1-5	TRBV6-2/TRBV6-3	-	-	TGTGCCAGCAGTTACTCGTTCCCTCAGCCCCAGCATTTT	CASSYSFPQPQHF
TRBJ2-1	TRBV12-3/TRBV12-4	many	-	TGTGCCAGCAGACCACGGCTTTGGCAGCAGTTCTTC	CASRPRLWQQFF
TRBJ2-3	TRBV20-1	few	TRBD1	TGCAGTGCTAGGGGTGCAGCGGGGGTAGGGACAGGGGCCCGGGATACGCAGTATTTT	CSARGAAGVGTGARDTQYF
TRBJ2-5	TRBV6-2/TRBV6-3	few	TRBD2	TGTGCCAGCAGTTACCGTCTAGCGGGAGGGGGCAAAGAGACCCAGTACTTC	CASSYRLAGGGKETQYF
TRBJ2-1	TRBV20-1	many	TRBD2	TGCAGTGCTACTAGCGGGGCGGCGGGGGAGCAGTTCTTC	CSATSGAAGEQFF
TRBJ1-2	TRBV28	many	TRBD1	TGTGCCAGCAGCCCCTACCATTCCGACAGGGGGCTCGAGGGCGGCTACACCTTC	CASSPYHSDRGLEGGYTF
TRBJ2-2	TRBV20-1	few	-	TGCAGTGCTAAATCAGACATCCCGAAGAACACCGGGGAGCTGTTTTTT	CSAKSDIPKNTGELFF
TRBJ2-7	TRBV6-2/TRBV6-3	-	-	TGTGCCAGCAGCAGTACAGGGAATGAGCAGTACTTC	CASSSTGNEQYF
TRBJ1-1	TRBV18	many	-	TGTGCCAGCTCACCTCCCCGCGGAAAGCACACTGAAGCTTTCTTT	CASSPPRGKHTEAFF
TRBJ1-1	TRBV27	-	-	TGTACCAGCAGTTTAAGTCAGAACACTGAAGCTTTCTTT	CTSSLSQNTEAFF
TRBJ2-1	TRBV6-2/TRBV6-3	-	TRBD1	TGTGCCAGCAGTTACAGCAGACAGGGGGCGGCTGAGCAGTTCTTC	CASSYSRQGAAEQFF
TRBJ2-7	TRBV9	-	TRBD1	TGTGCCAGCGGACAGGAGTCTAACGAGCAGTACTTC	CASGQESNEQYF
TRBJ1-3	TRBV30	-	TRBD1	TGTGCCTGGAGTCTCCCGGGACAGTTCTCTGGAAACACCATATATTTT	CAWSLPGQFSGNTIYF
TRBJ2-1	TRBV11-2	-	TRBD2	TGTGCCAGCAGCATTAGCGGGAGCCTATATTACAATGAGCAGTTCTTC	CASSISGSLYYNEQFF
TRBJ1-4	TRBV6-2/TRBV6-3	few	-	TGTGCCAGCAGTTACTCGTGGGGGCTTAATGAAAAACTGTTTTTT	CASSYSWGLNEKLFF
TRBJ1-2	TRBV12-3/TRBV12-4	many	-	TGTGCCAGCAGTTTTAGTAACAGTAACTATGGCTACACCTTC	CASSFSNSNYGYTF
TRBJ1-1	TRBV3-1	many	-	TGTGCCAGCAGCCAAGTGAGGACAGAAGCTTTCTTT	CASSQVRTEAFF
TRBJ1-2	TRBV3-1	many	-	TGTGCCAGCAGCCGCAAGGAACGAAACTATGGCTACACCTTC	CASSRKERNYGYTF
TRBJ2-7	TRBV7-2	-	TRBD2	TGTGCCAGCAGCACACAGATCCGACTAGCGGGAAGGTACGAGCAGTACTTC	CASSTQIRLAGRYEQYF
TRBJ2-7	TRBV28	many	-	TGTGCCAGCAGTTCGCGGACAAGGACCTTGAGCTCCTACGAGCAGTACTTC	CASSSRTRTLSSYEQYF
TRBJ1-5	TRBV5-6	-	-	TGTGCCAGCAGCTTCGCGGTAAATCAGCCCCAGCATTTT	CASSFAVNQPQHF
TRBJ2-7	TRBV30	few	-	TGTGCCTGGAGTGTAATTGACGGCTACGAGCAGTACTTC	CAWSVIDGYEQYF
TRBJ2-3	TRBV27	-	TRBD1	TGTGCCAGCAGGCCGAAGGGGGCCGGAGATACGCAGTATTTT	CASRPKGAGDTQYF
TRBJ2-5	TRBV7-9	-	TRBD2	TGTGCCAGCAGTCGACTACTGGCTAGCGGAGCGCAAGAGACCCAGTACTTC	CASSRLLASGAQETQYF
TRBJ2-1	TRBV12-3/TRBV12-4	many	TRBD2	TGTGCCACCCGTCCTAGCGGTTACAATGAGCAGTTCTTC	CATRPSGYNEQFF
TRBJ1-2	TRBV2	few	-	TGTGCCAGCAGTTCAGGGCCCCATGAGTATGGCTACACCTTC	CASSSGPHEYGYTF
TRBJ1-5	TRBV6-5	-	-	TGTGCCAGCAGTTGGGGGGGACAAGGCGATCAGCCCCAGCATTTT	CASSWGGQGDQPQHF
TRBJ2-2	TRBV7-3	few	-	TGTGCCAGCAGCAAGGAGTTCGCGAACACCGGGGAGCTGTTTTTT	CASSKEFANTGELFF
TRBJ1-5	TRBV28	many	-	TGTGCCAGCAGGCCTTTCCTGGGGGGGGTGGGTCAGCCCCAGCATTTT	CASRPFLGGVGQPQHF
TRBJ2-2	TRBV7-9	-	-	TGTGCCAGCAGCCGCGATTGGGGACCTCAAAGGGGGAACACCGGGGAGCTGTTTTTT	CASSRDWGPQRGNTGELFF
TRBJ1-6	TRBV28	many	-	TGTGCCAGCAGTTTGGGCGGAGTCTCCTATAATTCACCCCTCCACTTT	CASSLGGVSYNSPLHF
TRBJ2-7	TRBV20-1	many	TRBD1	TGCAGTGCTCCGACAGGGAGTTCCTACGAGCAGTACTTC	CSAPTGSSYEQYF
TRBJ2-2	TRBV27	-	TRBD2	TGTGCCAGCAGTTTATTCTACCTAGCGGGAAGAGGCGGGGAGCTGTTTTTT	CASSLFYLAGRGGELFF
TRBJ1-1	TRBV20-1	many	-	TGCAGTGCTAGAGTTTATATGAGGTACGGCTTT	CSARVYMRYGF
TRBJ1-3	TRBV2	many	-	TGTGCCAGCACCGATGGAGGAAGCTCTGGAAACACCATATATTTT	CASTDGGSSGNTIYF
TRBJ1-2	TRBV20-1	many	TRBD1	TGCAGTGCCGCAGGGGACAGGGGATTTGGGTCCTATGGCTACACCTTC	CSAAGDRGFGSYGYTF
TRBJ2-1	TRBV13	few	-	TGTGCCAGCAGCTTCTGGGGCAGCCCGCAATCTAATGAGCAGTTCTTC	CASSFWGSPQSNEQFF
TRBJ2-7	TRBV6-2/TRBV6-3	-	TRBD1	TGTGCCAGCAGTTACGGGACAGGGTTTATACGCGAGCAGTACTTC	CASSYGTGFIREQYF
TRBJ2-1	TRBV24-1	many	-	TGTGCCACCAGTGATGCTGGCCGGATCGGTGAGCAGTTCTTC	CATSDAGRIGEQFF
TRBJ2-5	TRBV7-8	-	TRBD1	TGTGCCAGCAGCTTCTCCGGGACAGGGTACGAGACCCAGTACTTC	CASSFSGTGYETQYF
TRBJ2-7	TRBV5-1	few	TRBD1	TGCGCCAGCAGCAGAGGGGGCGTCTCCTACGAGCAGTACTTC	CASSRGGVSYEQYF
TRBJ2-1	TRBV13	few	-	TGTGCCAGCGTAAGTACCTCAAATGAGCAGTTCTTC	CASVSTSNEQFF